This T cell receptor (beta chain) is from a study of T cell repertoires in cytomegalovirus infection. On this clonotype: The antigen remains unidentified.

TCRdb processed the reads anew with MiXCR; each CDR3 protein has one entry. Of about 920,000 distinct CDR3 sequences in the sample, less than 35% were seen once. CDR1 DFQATT and CDR2 SNEGSKA come from the germline V gene (reference sequence). The CDR3 extends over 10 amino acids. The V and J ends lost 4 bases and 3 bases respectively, with 3 bases between them. The specimen comprised cultured CD8+ T cells from PBMCs, sampled from culture after CMV antigen stimulation. The sequence derives from a human donor in good health (CMV status not recorded). Some clones in this sample may be carry-over from other donors' samples. This chain links TRBV20-1 with TRBJ1-2, with D unclear. Written as DNA, the CDR3 is TGCAGTGCTACCTACTATGGCTACACCTTC. It translates to CSATYYGYTF.